This T cell receptor (beta chain) was captured by sequencing in a study of blood T cell repertoires in COVID-19. The germline gives CDR1 SGHTA, CDR2 FQGNSA. V lost 6 bases and J 1 base, leaving 12 bases between the germline ends. This CDR3 is 14 amino acids long. The assay was immunoSEQ multiplex PCR, and TCRdb's table has in-frame clones only and misses some. Among about 77,000 clones listed, less than 85% were seen once. The chain recombines TRBV7-2 with TRBJ2-5; possibly TRBD1 for D (5 bases). This clonotype was obtained from a man aged 65 to 85 with active or convalescent COVID-19. Input material: peripheral blood. The CDR3 nucleotides read TGTGCCAGCAGTCCCAAGGGGTCCCAAGAGACCCAGTACTTC. This sequence encodes CASSPKGSQETQYF.